The table lists the clone carrying this T cell receptor beta chain with a few counts. Its target is not known. The record originates from a study of response to subunit inactivated influenza vaccine. Findings and caveats of the study: Authors suggested each seasonal influenza vaccination recruits few new T cells.

TCRdb ran MiXCR on the RT-PCR reads and lists one entry per CDR3 protein. The sample includes 550,000 to 800,000 distinct CDR3 sequences, 11% to 15% of them seen just once. The CDR3 spans 16 residues. The germline V and J ends were trimmed by 0 bases and 1 base, with 10 bases remaining between them. Germline assignment: CDR1 SGHAT and CDR2 FQNNGV. The chain uses TRBV11-2 and TRBJ2-1; D remains ambiguous. The source material was PBMCs from blood, sampled 14 to 15 days before vaccination. This TCR was sampled from a man between 50 and 59 years old who received an inactivated influenza vaccine. CDR3 in amino acids: CASSLDWAYSYNEQFF. The CDR3 nucleotides are TGTGCCAGCAGCTTAGATTGGGCGTATTCCTACAATGAGCAGTTCTTC.